This T cell receptor beta chain was sequenced for a study of blood T cell repertoires in COVID-19. Study background: Sites in the United States, Italy and Spain provided acute and convalescent COVID-19 samples. The cDNA or gDNA used as material had been derived from T cells, B-cell-depleted T cells, or PBMCs.

The germline V gene has CDR1 SGHDT and CDR2 YYEEEE. Trimming removed 2 bases from V and 3 bases from J, with 5 bases in between. This CDR3 is built from 12 residues. Methods used by the authors: For nucleated cells, counts were estimated from reference gene primer amplification. Assay: immunoSEQ multiplex PCR; the TCRdb copy retains only in-frame clones and omits some. V and J calls and clone size follow that table, whereas D and trimming were derived from the DNA. The sample comprises 180,000 or so clones, under 85% of which are singletons, and 7.5% to 10% rests with the top ten. The sample comprised peripheral blood. The chain employs TRBV5-6 and TRBJ1-1; D unresolved. This receptor was taken from an elderly woman with acute or convalescent COVID-19. The CDR3 reads CASSLGDTEAFF. CDR3 DNA: TGTGCCAGCAGCTTAGGAGACACTGAAGCTTTCTTT. Filled out from reference TRBV5-6 and TRBJ1-1, the complete variable domain reads DAGVTQSPTHLIKTRGQQVTLRCSPKSGHDTVSWYQQALGQGPQFIFQYYEEEERQRGNFPDRFSGHQFPNYSSELNVNALLLGDSALYLCASSLGDTEAFFGQGTRLTVV.